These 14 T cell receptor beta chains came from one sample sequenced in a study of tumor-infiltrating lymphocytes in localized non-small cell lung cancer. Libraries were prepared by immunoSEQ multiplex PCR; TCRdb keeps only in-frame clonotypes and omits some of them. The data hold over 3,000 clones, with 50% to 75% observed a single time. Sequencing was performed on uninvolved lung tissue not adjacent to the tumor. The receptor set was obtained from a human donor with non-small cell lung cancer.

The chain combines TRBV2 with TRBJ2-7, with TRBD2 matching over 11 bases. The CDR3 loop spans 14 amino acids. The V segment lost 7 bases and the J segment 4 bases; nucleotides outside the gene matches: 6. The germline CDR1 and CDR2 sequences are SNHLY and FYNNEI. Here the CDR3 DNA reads TGTGCCAGCAACTTAGCGGGAGGGGCTTACGAGCAGTACTTC. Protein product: CASNLAGGAYEQYF.

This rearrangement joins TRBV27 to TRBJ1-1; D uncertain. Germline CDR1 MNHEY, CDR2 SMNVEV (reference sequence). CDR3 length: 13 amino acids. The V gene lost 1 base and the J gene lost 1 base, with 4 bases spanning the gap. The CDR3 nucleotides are TGTGCCAGCAGTTTATGGGGGAACACTGAAGCTTTCTTT. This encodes CASSLWGNTEAFF.

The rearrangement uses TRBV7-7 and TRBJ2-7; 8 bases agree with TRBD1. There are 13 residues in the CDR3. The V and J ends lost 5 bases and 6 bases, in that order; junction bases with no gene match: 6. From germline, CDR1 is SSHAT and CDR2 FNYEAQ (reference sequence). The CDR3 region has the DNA TGTGCCAGCAGCGGGGACAGGACGGGCGAGCAGTACTTC. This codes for CASSGDRTGEQYF.

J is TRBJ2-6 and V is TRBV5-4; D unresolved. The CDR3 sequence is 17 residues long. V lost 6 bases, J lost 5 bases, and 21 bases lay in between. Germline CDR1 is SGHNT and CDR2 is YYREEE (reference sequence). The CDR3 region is CASNVCVRQSRANVLTF. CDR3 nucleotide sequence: TGTGCCAGCAACGTCTGCGTCAGACAAAGTCGGGCCAACGTCCTGACTTTC.

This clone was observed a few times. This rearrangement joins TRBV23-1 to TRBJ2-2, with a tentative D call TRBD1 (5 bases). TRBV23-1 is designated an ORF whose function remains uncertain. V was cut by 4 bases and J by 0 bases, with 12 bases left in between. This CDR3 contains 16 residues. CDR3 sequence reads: CASSPVTEPNTGELFF. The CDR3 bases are TGCGCCAGCAGTCCGGTGACAGAACCGAACACCGGGGAGCTGTTTTTT.

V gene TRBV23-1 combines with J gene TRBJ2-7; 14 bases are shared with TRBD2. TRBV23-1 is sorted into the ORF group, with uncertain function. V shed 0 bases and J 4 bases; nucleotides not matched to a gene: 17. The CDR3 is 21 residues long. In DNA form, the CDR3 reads TGCGCCAGCAGTCAATCGGTCGGGACTAGCGGGAGTGGAAGGATCGTTTACGAGCAGTACTTC. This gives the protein CASSQSVGTSGSGRIVYEQYF.

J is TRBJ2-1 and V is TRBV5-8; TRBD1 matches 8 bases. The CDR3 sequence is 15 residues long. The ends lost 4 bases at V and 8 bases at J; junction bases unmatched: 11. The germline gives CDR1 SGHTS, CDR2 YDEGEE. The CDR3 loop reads CASSNQLGQGDEQFF. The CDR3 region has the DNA TGTGCCAGCAGCAACCAACTCGGACAGGGCGATGAGCAGTTCTTC.

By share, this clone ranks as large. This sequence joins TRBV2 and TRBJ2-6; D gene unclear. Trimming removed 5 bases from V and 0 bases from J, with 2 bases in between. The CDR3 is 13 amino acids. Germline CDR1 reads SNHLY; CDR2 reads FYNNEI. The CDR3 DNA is TGTGCCAGCAGTCCCTCTGGGGCCAACGTCCTGACTTTC. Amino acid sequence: CASSPSGANVLTF.

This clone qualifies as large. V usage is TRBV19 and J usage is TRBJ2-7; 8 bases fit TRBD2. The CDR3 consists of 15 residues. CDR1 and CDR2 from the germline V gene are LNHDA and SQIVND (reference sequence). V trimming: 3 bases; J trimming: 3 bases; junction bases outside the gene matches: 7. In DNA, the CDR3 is TGTGCCAGTAGTATGGGTAGCGGGGACTTCTACGAGCAGTACTTC. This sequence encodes CASSMGSGDFYEQYF.

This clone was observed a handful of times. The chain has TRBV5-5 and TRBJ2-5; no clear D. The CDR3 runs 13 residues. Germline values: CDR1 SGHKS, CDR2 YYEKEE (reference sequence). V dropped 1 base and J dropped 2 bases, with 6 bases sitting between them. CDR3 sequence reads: CASSLIKQETQYF. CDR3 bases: TGTGCCAGCAGCTTGATAAAGCAAGAGACCCAGTACTTC.

The CDR3 DNA sequence: TGTGCCAGCAGCTTAGGGCGGGGGGCCTCCTACGAGCAGTACTTC. Translation gives CASSLGRGASYEQYF. V is TRBV7-9 and J is TRBJ2-7; TRBD2 matches at 8 bases. The germline gives CDR1 SEHNR, CDR2 FQNEAQ (reference sequence). The CDR3 covers 15 residues. V dropped 1 base and J dropped 0; count of bases not matched to a gene: 2.

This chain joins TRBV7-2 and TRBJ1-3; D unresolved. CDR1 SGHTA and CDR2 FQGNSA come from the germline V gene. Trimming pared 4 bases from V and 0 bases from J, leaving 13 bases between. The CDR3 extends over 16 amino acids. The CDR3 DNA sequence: TGTGCCAGCAGCTCCCCGGGCTCCTCCTCTGGAAACACCATATATTTT. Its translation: CASSSPGSSSGNTIYF. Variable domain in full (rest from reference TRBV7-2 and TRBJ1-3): GAGVSQSPSNKVTEKGKDVELRCDPISGHTALYWYRQSLGQGLEFLIYFQGNSAPDKSGLPSDRFSAERTGGSVSTLTIQRTQQEDSAVYLCASSSPGSSSGNTIYFGEGSWLTVV.

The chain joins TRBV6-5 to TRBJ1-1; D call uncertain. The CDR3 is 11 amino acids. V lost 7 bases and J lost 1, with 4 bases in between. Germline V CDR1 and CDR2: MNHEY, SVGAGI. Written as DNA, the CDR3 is TGTGCCAGCAAGGAGAACACTGAAGCTTTCTTT. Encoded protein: CASKENTEAFF.

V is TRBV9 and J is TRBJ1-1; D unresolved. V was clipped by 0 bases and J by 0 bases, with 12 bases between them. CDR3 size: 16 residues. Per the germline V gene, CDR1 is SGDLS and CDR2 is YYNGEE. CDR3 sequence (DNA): TGTGCCAGCAGCGTAGGAGATGGTAGGGTGAACACTGAAGCTTTCTTT. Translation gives CASSVGDGRVNTEAFF.